The rows below give T cell receptor beta chains drawn from one sample of a study of early T cells in non-severe SARS-CoV-2 infection. TCRdb called the 5' RACE reads again in MiXCR, with one record for every CDR3 protein. The table shows 75,000 to 90,000 distinct CDR3 sequences, with around 13% occurring only once. The sequenced sample was whole blood. All receptors come from an adult who was a healthcare worker with PCR-confirmed SARS-CoV-2 infection or an uninfected control (not recorded which). The conserved cysteine and the conserved F or W are not part of the CDR3 here. D genes are given only for firm matches.

TRBV18	TRBJ1-5	TRBD1	14	ASSPPGTGGSQPQH
TRBV27	TRBJ2-3	TRBD1	14	ASTPRTGLGTDTQY
TRBV20-1	TRBJ1-5	-	11	SARDAVGQPQH
TRBV20-1	TRBJ2-7	-	12	SARGSGVIYEQY
TRBV6-2/TRBV6-3	TRBJ2-1	-	13	ASSSLGDGLNKQF
TRBV5-1	TRBJ1-4	-	13	ASSFLGPNNEKLF
TRBV6-2/TRBV6-3	TRBJ2-1	-	10	ASWGLGNEQF
TRBV7-9	TRBJ2-7	TRBD2	14	ASSGNLAGVHAEQY
TRBV11-2	TRBJ1-2	-	13	ASSLDLTNSYGYT
TRBV11-2	TRBJ2-3	-	13	ASSLTTSGTDTQY
TRBV29-1	TRBJ2-3	-	15	SVEDPKGASLTDTQY
TRBV10-2	TRBJ2-1	TRBD1	11	ASRDRGLNEQF
TRBV6-5	TRBJ1-2	-	11	ASSYRYNYGYT
TRBV7-2	TRBJ2-5	TRBD1	13	ASSLPGQGVVTQY
TRBV7-2	TRBJ1-3	-	11	ASSLVGGNTIY
TRBV10-2	TRBJ2-7	-	10	ASSLNREEQY
TRBV27	TRBJ1-1	-	15	ASSRVVEGDIWGEAF
TRBV7-2	TRBJ2-3	-	12	ASSLAGGGDTQY
TRBV4-3	TRBJ2-1	-	15	ASSLGTGDTSYNEQF
TRBV11-2	TRBJ1-6	-	18	ASSLGVRGLYSGGNSPLH
TRBV12-3/TRBV12-4	TRBJ2-5	-	15	ASSLARGGSIQETQY
TRBV9	TRBJ2-3	-	11	ASSEGSTDTQY
TRBV6-6	TRBJ2-1	-	16	ASSYPHLKPGSYNEQF
TRBV7-9	TRBJ1-2	TRBD1	11	ASSSGQGKGYT
TRBV5-1	TRBJ1-1	TRBD1	13	ASSVPTGEVTEAF
TRBV27	TRBJ1-4	-	13	ASSYPLSTNEKLF
TRBV10-1	TRBJ2-3	-	11	ASSDLSADTQY
TRBV11-2	TRBJ2-4	TRBD2	14	ASSLNSGFDKNIQY
TRBV20-1	TRBJ2-1	TRBD2	12	SASVRGDYNEQF
TRBV5-1	TRBJ2-7	TRBD1	10	ASSSTGPEQY
TRBV7-2	TRBJ2-6	TRBD1	14	ASSPSTGSGANVLT
TRBV6-6	TRBJ1-1	-	11	ASSTTPEQEAF
TRBV11-2	TRBJ2-5	-	11	ASSFTVTETQY
TRBV28	TRBJ1-1	-	11	ASSLRQESEAF
TRBV28	TRBJ2-2	-	13	ASSPPVWEAGELF
TRBV2	TRBJ2-7	-	11	ASSEARAYEQY
TRBV7-9	TRBJ1-2	-	11	ASSFDGLYGYT
TRBV11-2	TRBJ2-1	-	12	ASSLEVAATEQF
TRBV9	TRBJ2-5	-	10	ASSNLGETQY
TRBV6-5	TRBJ2-1	TRBD2	16	ASRRVPSGASSYNEQF
TRBV7-2	TRBJ1-1	-	10	ASSLRATEAF
TRBV12-3/TRBV12-4	TRBJ2-3	TRBD1	15	ASSLATGAVSTDTQY
TRBV10-3	TRBJ2-7	-	11	AISLDRLYEQY
TRBV9	TRBJ1-1	-	11	ASSPPRGTEAF
TRBV7-9	TRBJ2-7	TRBD1	12	ASSSTGGLHEQY
TRBV29-1	TRBJ2-2	-	12	SVERSANTGELF
TRBV3-1	TRBJ2-4	TRBD2	12	ASTGGLAKNTQY
TRBV11-2	TRBJ2-1	TRBD2	13	ASSPGLAGFNEQF
TRBV6-5	TRBJ2-7	TRBD2	11	ASRGLAGSEQY
TRBV5-4	TRBJ2-3	-	14	ASSLGGSLGTDTQY
TRBV29-1	TRBJ1-1	-	10	STTTGSLEAF
TRBV27	TRBJ1-4	-	11	ASSLSYYEKLF
TRBV28	TRBJ2-7	-	13	ASRITGDLSYEQY
TRBV27	TRBJ2-1	-	12	ASSLKTGRNEQF